This T cell receptor beta chain was sequenced in a study of regulatory T cells in long-lasting Graves disease. HTBI primers from iRepertoire and Arm-PCR of CDR3 regions yielded the TCR beta libraries. TCRdb independently ran MiXCR on the multiplex PCR reads; one entry per CDR3 protein. This table has roughly 420,000 distinct CDR3 sequences, less than 15% appearing once. Time point denoted: newly diagnosed GD, antithyroid drugs for less than 3 months. The TCR library was made from RNA extracted from PBMCs. This clonotype was found many times. The CDR3 is 15 amino acids. V dropped 5 bases and J dropped 10 bases, with 23 bases sitting between them. In germline, CDR1 is MDHEN, CDR2 SYDVKM. The same data also went into a second study, on T cells in Graves' hyperthyroidism and ophthalmopathy. That work adds: HTBI primers drove first-round RT-PCR of the TCR CDR3.

The rearrangement joins TRBV28 to TRBJ1-1, with TRBD1 as a possible D gene (5 bases). This sequence originates from a woman between 50 and 59 years old with Graves disease. Sequences were derived from peripheral blood mononuclear cells (PBMCs), sampled at new diagnosis, from a patient treated with antithyroid drugs. Here the CDR3 DNA reads TGTGCCAGCAGTATGGCGGAAACAGGTATCTTCGCAGCTTTCTTT. This translates into CASSMAETGIFAAFF.